This T cell receptor (beta chain) was documented in a study of blood T cell repertoires in COVID-19. TCRdb's table, derived via immunoSEQ multiplex PCR, lists solely in-frame clones and lacks some. Of about 73,000 clones listed, 60% to 80% were seen once; the top ten hold about 2.1%. This clone was seen more than once but under ten times. Trimming took 2 bases from V and 2 from J, leaving 7 bases between them. This CDR3 comprises 13 residues. Per germline, CDR1 KGHSH and CDR2 LQKENI. The source is a man aged 70-80 years with COVID-19, enrolled during active disease. What was sequenced was peripheral blood. The V and J genes are TRBV18 and TRBJ2-7; possible D gene TRBD2, 5 bases. The CDR3 DNA is TGTGCCAGCTCACCATTGAGGGCCTACGAGCAGTACTTC. As protein: CASSPLRAYEQYF.